This T cell receptor beta chain was identified in a study of OX40 agonist ivuxolimab in advanced cancers. The data were produced by immunoSEQ multiplex PCR, yet TCRdb's version contains in-frame clones alone and is incomplete. The sample has tens of thousands of clones, about 89% seen once. Germline V gives CDR1 MDHEN, CDR2 SYDVKM. The CDR3 is made up of 15 amino acids. Trimming cost V 6 bases and J 6 bases, with 18 bases left between them. This rearrangement joins TRBV28 to TRBJ1-5, with D possibly being TRBD1 (5 bases). The clonotype originates from an adult with an advanced solid tumor such as melanoma, head and neck, liver or kidney cancer. The sample was CD4+ or CD8+ T cells sorted from blood, taken in a trial of the OX40 agonist ivuxolimab. CDR3 coding DNA: TGTGCCAGCAGCCCAGGGTGGGCTGGTGGTCAGCCCCAGCATTTT. It is translated as CASSPGWAGGQPQHF.